This T cell receptor (beta chain) was recorded in a study of T cell responses to AZD1222 COVID-19 vaccine. Study observations and caveats: The repertoires were collected only after the peak T cell response. Most donors were white British, females outnumbered males, and clonal diversity was possibly underestimated.

As to this clone: What it recognizes is unknown.

Germline lookup yields CDR1 SGHDN and CDR2 FVKESK. V dropped 2 bases and J dropped 3 bases, with 26 bases sitting between them. The CDR3 sequence is 19 residues long. Generated by immunoSEQ multiplex PCR, the TCRdb table keeps only in-frame clones and is missing some. The table includes approximately 170,000 clones, roughly 92% detected once. The specimen comprised peripheral blood, sampled 28 days after the second AZD1222 dose. The source is an adult who received the AZD1222 COVID-19 vaccine. The genes are TRBV14 and TRBJ2-7, with TRBD2 as a possible D gene (6 bases). The CDR3 coding sequence is TGTGCCAGCAGCCAATACCCTCGCCGCGGGACGACCAGAAGCTACGAGCAGTACTTC. Translation: CASSQYPRRGTTRSYEQYF.